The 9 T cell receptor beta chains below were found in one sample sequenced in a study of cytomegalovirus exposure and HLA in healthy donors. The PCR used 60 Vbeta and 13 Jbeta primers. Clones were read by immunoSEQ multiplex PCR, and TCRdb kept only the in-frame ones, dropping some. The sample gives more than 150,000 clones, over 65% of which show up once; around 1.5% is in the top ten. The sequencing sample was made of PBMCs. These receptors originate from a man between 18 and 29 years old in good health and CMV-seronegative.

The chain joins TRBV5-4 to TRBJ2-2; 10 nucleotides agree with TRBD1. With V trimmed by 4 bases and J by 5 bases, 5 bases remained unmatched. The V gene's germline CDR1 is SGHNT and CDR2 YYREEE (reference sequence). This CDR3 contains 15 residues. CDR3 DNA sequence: TGTGCCAGCAGCATAACGGGACAGGGGACCGGGGAGCTGTTTTTT. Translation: CASSITGQGTGELFF.

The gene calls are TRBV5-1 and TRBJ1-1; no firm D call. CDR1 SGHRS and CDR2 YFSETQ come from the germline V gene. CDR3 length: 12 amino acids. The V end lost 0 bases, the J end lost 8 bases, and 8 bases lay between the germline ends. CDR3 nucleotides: TGCGCCAGCAGCTTGGAAGAGAACGAAGCTTTCTTT. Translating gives CASSLEENEAFF.

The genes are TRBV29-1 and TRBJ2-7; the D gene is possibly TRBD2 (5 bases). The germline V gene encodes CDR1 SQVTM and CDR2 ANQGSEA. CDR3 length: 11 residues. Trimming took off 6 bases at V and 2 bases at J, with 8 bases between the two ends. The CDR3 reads CSVGKAYEQYF. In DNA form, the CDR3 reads TGCAGCGTCGGGAAAGCCTACGAGCAGTACTTC.

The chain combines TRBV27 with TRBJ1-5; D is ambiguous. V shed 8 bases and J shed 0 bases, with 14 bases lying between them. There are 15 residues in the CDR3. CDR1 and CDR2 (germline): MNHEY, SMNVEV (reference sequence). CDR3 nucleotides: TGTGCCAGCCCTAGGTACTCTTGTAGCAATCAGCCCCAGCATTTT. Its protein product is CASPRYSCSNQPQHF.

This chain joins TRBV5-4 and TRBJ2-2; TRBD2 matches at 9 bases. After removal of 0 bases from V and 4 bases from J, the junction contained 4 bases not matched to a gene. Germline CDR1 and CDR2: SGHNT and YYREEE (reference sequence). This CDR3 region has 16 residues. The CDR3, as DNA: TGTGCCAGCAGCTTGGGCGGGGGGGCCGCCACCGGGGAGCTGTTTTTT. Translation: CASSLGGGAATGELFF.

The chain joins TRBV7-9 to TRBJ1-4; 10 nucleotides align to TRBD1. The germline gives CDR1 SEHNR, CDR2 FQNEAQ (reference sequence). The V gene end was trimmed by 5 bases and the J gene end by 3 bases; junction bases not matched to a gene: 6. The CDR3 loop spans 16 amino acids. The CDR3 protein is CASSPGQGRPNEKLFF. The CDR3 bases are TGTGCCAGCAGCCCGGGACAGGGGAGGCCTAATGAAAAACTGTTTTTT. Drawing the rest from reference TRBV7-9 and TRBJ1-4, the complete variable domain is DTGVSQNPRHKITKRGQNVTFRCDPISEHNRLYWYRQTLGQGPEFLTYFQNEAQLEKSRLLSDRFSAERPKGSFSTLEIQRTEQGDSAMYLCASSPGQGRPNEKLFFGSGTQLSVL.

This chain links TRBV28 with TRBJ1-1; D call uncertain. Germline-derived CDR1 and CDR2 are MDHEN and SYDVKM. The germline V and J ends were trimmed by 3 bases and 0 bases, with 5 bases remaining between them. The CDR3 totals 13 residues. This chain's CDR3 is CASSFPMNTEAFF. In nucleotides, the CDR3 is TGTGCCAGCAGTTTCCCTATGAACACTGAAGCTTTCTTT.

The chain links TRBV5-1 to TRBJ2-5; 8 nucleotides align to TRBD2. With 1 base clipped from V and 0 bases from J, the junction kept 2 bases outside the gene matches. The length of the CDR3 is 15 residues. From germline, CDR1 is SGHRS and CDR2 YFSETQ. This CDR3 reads CASSLRAGDQETQYF. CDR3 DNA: TGCGCCAGCAGCTTGCGAGCGGGGGACCAAGAGACCCAGTACTTC. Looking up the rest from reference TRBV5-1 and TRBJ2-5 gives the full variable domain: KAGVTQTPRYLIKTRGQQVTLSCSPISGHRSVSWYQQTPGQGLQFLFEYFSETQRNKGNFPGRFSGRQFSNSRSEMNVSTLELGDSALYLCASSLRAGDQETQYFGPGTRLLVL.

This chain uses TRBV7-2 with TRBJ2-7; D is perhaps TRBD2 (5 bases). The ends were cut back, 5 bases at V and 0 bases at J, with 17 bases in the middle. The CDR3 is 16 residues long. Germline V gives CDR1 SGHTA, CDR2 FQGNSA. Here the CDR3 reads CASSPRGSWNSYEQYF. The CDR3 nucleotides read TGTGCCAGCAGCCCCCGGGGTAGCTGGAACTCCTACGAGCAGTACTTC.